The clone carrying this T cell receptor (beta chain) showed up just a few times. Its antigen is currently unknown. The record originates from a study of T cell responses to AZD1222 COVID-19 vaccine. CDR1 and CDR2 (germline): GTSNPN, SVGIG (reference sequence). This CDR3 comprises 12 residues. Trimming at V came to 5 bases and at J to 5 bases, leaving 1 base not matched to a gene. Sequencing used immunoSEQ multiplex PCR; TCRdb keeps in-frame clones, though not all of them. Among some 70,000 clones listed, roughly 80% were seen once. Regarding the study as a whole: The span of vaccine-associated CD4 TCRs extended across spike, with dominance at 160-218 and 743-854.

The sequencing used peripheral blood, collected 28 days after the second AZD1222 dose. This chain connects TRBV30 to TRBJ1-4; 8 bases are shared with TRBD1. This receptor was obtained from an adult who received the AZD1222 COVID-19 vaccine. CDR3 protein: CAWGTGNEKLFF. The CDR3 coding sequence is TGTGCCTGGGGGACAGGAAATGAAAAACTGTTTTTT.